This T cell receptor beta chain is from a study of blood T cell repertoires in COVID-19. In the study overall: Whether acute or convalescent, the COVID-19 samples came from the United States, Italy and Spain.

Per the germline V gene, CDR1 is SGHTA and CDR2 is FQGTGA. CDR3 length: 18 amino acids. J lost 7 bases, V lost 5 bases, and 14 bases had no gene match. This clone was counted a single time. Profiled with immunoSEQ multiplex PCR; TCRdb holds only in-frame clones, not every one. The sample records a few hundred thousand clones, around 89% being singletons. The study drew participants aged about 18 to 90 years from fewer than 30 US areas. Categorization into cohorts depended on clinical history that participants reported. Input material: PBMCs or T cells enriched from blood (not recorded which). The TCR originated in a woman aged 18-29 years in a cohort exposed to, infected with or recovered from COVID-19 (not recorded which). The chain recombines TRBV7-3 with TRBJ2-2; the match to TRBD2 covers 12 bases. In DNA, the CDR3 is TGTGCCAGCAGCCCCCGACTAGCGGGAGAGATGGGAGACGGGGAGCTGTTTTTT. Residues: CASSPRLAGEMGDGELFF.